The T cell receptor (beta chain) described here comes from a study of T cell responses to AZD1222 COVID-19 vaccine. Sequencing used immunoSEQ multiplex PCR; TCRdb keeps in-frame clones, though not all of them. The data hold more than 85,000 clones, with roughly nine tenths observed a single time. This CDR3 is 15 amino acids long. Germline V gene lookup returns CDR1 SGDLS and CDR2 YYNGEE. J lost 2 bases, V lost 6 bases, and 7 bases had no gene match. This chain connects TRBV9 to TRBJ2-3; 9 bases fit TRBD2. Sequenced here: peripheral blood, sampled on day 0 of AZD1222 vaccination. This receptor was obtained from an adult in good health. CDR3 sequence (DNA): TGTGCCAGCACCATGGGCGGGAGGGCCACAGATACGCAGTATTTT. This encodes CASTMGGRATDTQYF. The variable domain in full, with the rest retrieved from reference TRBV9 and TRBJ2-3, is DSGVTQTPKHLITATGQRVTLRCSPRSGDLSVYWYQQSLDQGLQFLIQYYNGEERAKGNILERFSAQQFPDLHSELNLSSLELGDSALYFCASTMGGRATDTQYFGPGTRLTVL.